Shown below are 8 T cell receptor beta chains from a single sample sequenced in a study of type 1 and type 2 diabetes patients. Amplification started from genomic DNA. Amplification of the beta chain CDR3 used 30 forward and 13 reverse multiplex primers. One entry per CDR3 protein, called by TCRdb with MiXCR from the multiplex PCR reads. The profile covers 250,000 or so distinct CDR3 sequences, with roughly 50% appearing a single time and roughly 15% taken by the ten largest. Sequencing was done on a sample of peripheral blood mononuclear cells (PBMCs). Receptors were obtained from a man aged 18 to 30 with type 2 diabetes.

The gene calls are TRBV6-6 and TRBJ1-5; D is unresolved. V dropped 4 bases and J dropped 0 bases, with 10 bases sitting between them. Germline V gives CDR1 MNHNY, CDR2 SVGAGI (reference sequence). The CDR3 contains 15 residues. The DNA of the CDR3 is TGTGCCAGCAGTTCTCCAGGACTTAGCAATCAGCCCCAGCATTTT. Translated, it gives CASSSPGLSNQPQHF.

In regard to this clonotype: The conserved phenylalanine or tryptophan normally closing the CDR3 is absent here, so this likely arose from a read error. The chain uses TRBV14 and TRBJ2-7; tentatively, D is TRBD1 or TRBD2 (6 bases each). The ends were cut back, 4 bases at V and 5 bases at J, with 18 bases in the middle. The V gene's germline CDR1 is SGHDN and CDR2 FVKESK. The CDR3 totals 15 residues. The CDR3 nucleotides are TGTGCCAGCAGCCTAAACCGGGACGGGGGCCACGAGCAGTACTGC. Translated, it gives CASSLNRDGGHEQYC.

This clonotype has just one count. The CDR3 does not close with the conserved phenylalanine or tryptophan, likely indicating a read error. The gene calls are TRBV7-6 and TRBJ2-7; D is unclear. Trimming took off 4 bases at V and 2 bases at J, with 9 bases between the two ends. Germline V gene data show CDR1 as SGHVS and CDR2 as FNYEAQ. The CDR3 sequence is 13 residues long. The CDR3 here is CASSSAYTYEQYL. CDR3 nucleotide sequence: TGTGCCAGCAGCTCGGCATATACCTACGAGCAGTACCTC.

About this clonotype itself: The junction does not match germline at one end; this may be a read error. The chain has TRBV10-3 and TRBJ2-1; TRBD2 matches at 11 bases. The CDR3 is 17 amino acids. Germline CDR1 reads ENHRY; CDR2 reads SYGVKD. CDR3 protein: CAISAPSGRNSYNEQLF. Written as DNA, the CDR3 is TGTGCCATCAGTGCTCCTAGCGGGAGGAACTCCTACAATGAGCAGCTCTTC.

This chain joins TRBV30 and TRBJ2-5, with D possibly matching TRBD2 (5 bases). V was pared by 2 bases and J by 5 bases, with 12 bases between. This CDR3 has 13 residues. Germline CDR1 GTSNPN, CDR2 SVGIG (reference sequence). This CDR3 is CAWSRGEEETQYF. The DNA for the CDR3 is TGTGCCTGGAGTCGGGGAGAAGAGGAGACCCAGTACTTC.

The chain employs TRBV6-6 and TRBJ2-1, with D unresolved. The germline CDR1 and CDR2 sequences are MNHNY and SVGAGI (reference sequence). The germline V and J ends were trimmed by 5 bases and 4 bases, with 15 bases remaining between them. The CDR3 covers 15 residues. The CDR3 reads CASSPLDRNYNEQFF. The DNA of the CDR3 is TGTGCCAGCAGTCCCCTGGACCGGAATTACAATGAGCAGTTCTTC.

J is TRBJ2-7 and V is TRBV30; D tentatively fits TRBD1 or TRBD2 (5 bases each). The CDR3 covers 13 residues. Germline V gene sequence: CDR1 GTSNPN, CDR2 SVGIG (reference sequence). Trimming took 7 bases from V and 2 from J, leaving 15 bases between them. DNA for the CDR3: TGTGCCTCCACCGGGACCGTAACCTACGAGCAGTACTTC. This codes for CASTGTVTYEQYF.

A few counts support this clonotype. The chain is built from TRBV30 and TRBJ1-1; a possible D gene is TRBD1 (6 bases). Trimming took 8 bases from V and 5 from J, leaving 24 bases between them. Germline-derived CDR1 and CDR2 are GTSNPN and SVGIG (reference sequence). The CDR3 contains 15 residues. The CDR3 DNA follows: TGTGCCGGCGCCCGACAGGCCGGAGTCGGTACTGAAGCTTTCTTT. As protein: CAGARQAGVGTEAFF. The full variable domain, its missing parts supplied by reference TRBV30 and TRBJ1-1, is SQTIHQWPATLVQPVGSPLSLECTVEGTSNPNLYWYRQAAGRGLQLLFYSVGIGQISSEVPQNLSASRPQDRQFILSSKKLLLSDSGFYLCAGARQAGVGTEAFFGQGTRLTVV.